These T cell receptor beta chains were read from a single sample in a study of tumor-infiltrating lymphocytes in primary liver carcinoma. TCRdb re-called the multiplex PCR reads with MiXCR, one entry per CDR3 protein. The table lists about 75,000 distinct CDR3 sequences, 65% to 75% of them singletons. Sequencing was done on a sample of tumor-adjacent normal liver tissue. These TCRs come from a man aged 40-49 years with primary liver carcinoma and hepatitis B virus infection. Both conserved end residues are part of each CDR3. D genes are given only for firm matches. Rows give clone size only sometimes, using once, few, many, or a class for an expanded clone.

v_gene,d_gene,j_gene,abundance,CDR3aa,CDR3nt
TRBV4-2,.,TRBJ1-5,.,CASSQGPGLSNQPLHF,TGTGCCAGCAGCCAGGGGCCGGGACTTAGCAATCAGCCCCTGCATTTT
TRBV6-6,.,TRBJ2-1,.,CASSLDLYNEQFF,TGTGCTAGCAGTTTGGACCTGTACAATGAGCAGTTCTTC
TRBV5-4,.,TRBJ2-3,few,CALLGRDLTDTQYF,TGTGCCTTACTTGGGCGGGACTTAACAGATACGCAGTATTTT
TRBV10-2,.,TRBJ1-1,many,CASSATGLSEAFF,TGCGCCAGCAGTGCGACTGGACTTTCTGAAGCTTTCTTT
TRBV29-1,.,TRBJ1-2,many,CSVDKGANYGYTF,TGCAGCGTTGATAAGGGGGCTAACTATGGCTACACCTTC
TRBV5-1,.,TRBJ1-1,many,CASSVNRMADTEAFF,TGCGCCAGCAGCGTAAACAGGATGGCGGACACTGAAGCTTTCTTT
TRBV6-5,.,TRBJ2-1,few,CASSYVDEHFF,TGTGCCAGCAGTTACGTGGATGAGCATTTCTTC
TRBV29-1,.,TRBJ1-6,.,CSVAGARDSPLHF,TGCAGCGTTGCAGGCGCCAGGGATTCACCCCTCCACTTT
TRBV11-2,.,TRBJ2-7,.,CVSSLFNSNYEQYF,TGTGTCAGCAGCTTATTTAACAGCAACTACGAGCAGTACTTC
TRBV11-2,TRBD2,TRBJ2-7,.,CAISFGLAGAYERYF,TGTGCCATCAGCTTCGGACTAGCGGGGGCCTACGAGCGGTACTTC
TRBV10-3,.,TRBJ2-3,.,CAISETPLPVDADMQYF,TGTGCCATCAGTGAGACCCCACTACCGGTAGATGCAGATATGCAGTATTTT
TRBV11-1,TRBD2,TRBJ2-7,.,CASSFTSGQSSYEQYF,TGTGCCAGCAGTTTCACTAGCGGGCAAAGCTCCTACGAGCAGTACTTC
TRBV29-1,.,TRBJ2-3,few,CSVVGGWTHTQYF,TGCAGCGTTGTGGGGGGCTGGACACATACGCAGTATTTT
TRBV11-1,.,TRBJ2-7,.,CASSPSRDSSYEEYF,TGTGCCAGCAGCCCATCCCGGGACTCCTCCTACGAAGAGTACTTC
TRBV6-5,TRBD2,TRBJ2-3,.,CTKNPGLAGTDTQYF,TGTACCAAGAACCCAGGACTAGCGGGAACAGATACGCAGTATTTT
TRBV10-3,.,TRBJ2-7,many,CAISESKLGRSSYGQYF,TGTGCCATCAGTGAGTCGAAGTTAGGCAGAAGCTCCTACGGGCAGTACTTC
TRBV10-2,TRBD2,TRBJ2-1,.,CASSDLSGGRSYNEQFF,TGCGCCAGCAGCGATCTATCGGGAGGGAGGTCCTACAATGAGCAGTTCTTC
TRBV11-2,.,TRBJ2-7,.,CDGSLAAVYEQYF,TGTGACGGCAGCTTGGCGGCAGTCTACGAGCAGTACTTC
TRBV28,TRBD2,TRBJ2-7,.,CASSPGGFWANYEQYF,TGTGCCAGCAGCCCGGGGGGGTTCTGGGCAAACTACGAGCAGTACTTC
TRBV5-1,.,TRBJ2-2,many,CASRRDANTGELFF,TGCGCCAGCAGGCGGGATGCGAACACCGGGGAGCTGTTTTTT
TRBV6-6,TRBD2,TRBJ2-2,many,CASSSGLAGAATGELFF,TGTGCCAGCAGTTCAGGACTAGCGGGAGCGGCCACCGGGGAGCTGTTTTTT
TRBV10-3,TRBD1,TRBJ2-7,.,CAITADRGYGHYF,TGTGCCATCACTGCGGACAGGGGATACGGGCACTACTTC
TRBV11-2,.,TRBJ2-5,.,CARSRVGSGRETQYF,TGTGCCAGAAGCAGAGTGGGGTCGGGGCGAGAGACCCAGTACTTC
TRBV5-4,.,TRBJ2-7,many,CASSPDLSSSEQYF,TGTGCCAGCAGCCCCGACCTCTCATCCAGCGAGCAGTACTTC
TRBV11-1,TRBD2,TRBJ2-2,few,CASSLSGVNTGKLFF,TGTGCCAGCAGCCTTAGCGGGGTGAACACCGGGAAGCTGTTTTTT
TRBV5-1,TRBD2,TRBJ2-1,.,CASIHGLAGIYNEQLF,TGCGCCAGCATCCACGGGCTAGCGGGCATCTACAATGAGCAGCTCTTC
TRBV28,.,TRBJ1-3,.,CASSSNPGATNSGNTIYF,TGTGCCAGCAGTAGCAACCCAGGCGCCACGAACTCTGGAAACACCATATATTTT
TRBV24-1,.,TRBJ2-1,.,CATSVKLAHPFNEQFF,TGTGCCACCAGTGTAAAGCTAGCGCATCCTTTCAATGAGCAGTTCTTC
TRBV6-6,TRBD2,TRBJ2-7,.,CASSYALAGGEQYF,TGTGCCAGCAGTTATGCACTAGCGGGTGGTGAGCAGTACTTC
TRBV7-7,TRBD2,TRBJ2-2,.,CASSSLAGVGELFF,TGTGCCAGCAGCTCCTTAGCGGGAGTGGGGGAGCTGTTTTTT
TRBV11-1,TRBD1,TRBJ1-5,.,CASSHEHEQGDKGQPQHF,TGTGCCAGCAGCCACGAACATGAACAGGGGGATAAGGGTCAGCCCCAGCATTTT
TRBV6-5,TRBD1,TRBJ2-7,.,CTSTRDRGSHEQYF,TGTACCAGCACTAGGGACAGGGGCTCCCACGAGCAGTACTTC
TRBV5-1,TRBD1,TRBJ2-3,.,CASSLRTGKETDTQYF,TGCGCCAGCAGCCTCCGGACAGGTAAGGAGACAGATACGCAGTATTTT
TRBV7-9,TRBD2,TRBJ2-1,.,CASSLALAGAYNEQFF,TGTGCCAGCAGCTTAGCCCTAGCGGGGGCCTACAATGAGCAGTTCTTC
TRBV11-3,.,TRBJ2-1,few,CASSLGEGANSYNEQFF,TGTGCCAGCAGCTTAGGGGAAGGCGCTAACTCCTACAATGAGCAGTTCTTC
TRBV6-5,.,TRBJ1-5,many,CASSYSFGGNQPQHF,TGTGCCAGCAGTTACTCGTTTGGGGGGAATCAGCCCCAGCATTTT
TRBV6-1,TRBD1,TRBJ1-5,.,CASSEKGQGEHQPQHF,TGTGCCAGCAGTGAAAAAGGGCAGGGGGAGCATCAGCCCCAGCATTTT
TRBV10-3,.,TRBJ1-5,.,CVISDPGLNNQPQRF,TGTGTCATCAGTGATCCCGGACTCAATAATCAGCCCCAGCGTTTT
TRBV11-1,.,TRBJ2-1,.,CASREGTIPSNGQSF,TGTGCCAGCAGGGAGGGGACAATCCCCTCGAATGGGCAGTCCTTC
TRBV10-3,.,TRBJ2-7,.,CVISEAAQDQYF,TGTGTCATCAGTGAAGCCGCGCAAGACCAGTACTTC
TRBV29-1,.,TRBJ2-1,.,CSADTKGRGNEQFF,TGCAGCGCCGACACTAAAGGGCGAGGCAATGAGCAGTTCTTC
TRBV29-1,.,TRBJ2-4,.,CSAEEPGRNIQYF,TGCAGCGCTGAAGAACCCGGTCGTAACATTCAGTACTTC
TRBV4-1,TRBD1,TRBJ2-1,.,CASSQGTGRSSYNGQFF,TGCGCGAGCAGCCAGGGGACAGGGAGGAGCTCCTACAATGGGCAGTTCTTC
TRBV12-3/TRBV12-4,TRBD1,TRBJ2-3,few,CASSWDRDGSDMQYF,TGTGCCAGCAGTTGGGACAGGGATGGATCAGATATGCAGTATTTT
TRBV7-3,.,TRBJ1-2,few,CASSPGGMGGYTF,TGTGCCAGCAGCCCCGGAGGGATGGGTGGCTACACCTTC
TRBV28,.,TRBJ2-3,.,CASLAFYTDTQYF,TGTGCCAGCCTGGCTTTCTACACAGATACGCAGTATTTT
TRBV30,.,TRBJ2-2,many,CAWASNTGELFF,TGTGCCTGGGCTTCGAACACCGGGGAGCTGTTTTTT
TRBV5-1,.,TRBJ2-2,.,CASSSPYIGKLFF,TGCGCCAGCAGCTCTCCCTACATCGGGAAGCTGTTTTTT
TRBV11-2,.,TRBJ2-5,.,CASSPVGLVSETQYF,TGTGCCAGCAGCCCCGTCGGGCTAGTCTCAGAGACCCAGTACTTC
TRBV29-1,.,TRBJ2-1,.,CSLRCYNEQFF,TGCAGCCTTAGGTGCTACAATGAGCAGTTCTTC
TRBV6-5,.,TRBJ2-2,.,CASSYSSIAELFF,TGTGCCAGCAGTTACTCGTCGATCGCGGAGCTGTTCTTT
TRBV29-1,.,TRBJ1-2,.,CSAREDTGSYGYTF,TGCAGCGCCAGGGAGGATACAGGATCTTATGGCTACACCTTC